Listed below are T cell receptor beta chains from one sample, sequenced in a study of shared clonotypes between healthy human individuals. The repertoire was sequenced with immunoSEQ multiplex PCR; TCRdb's copy has only in-frame clones and lacks some. The table shows approximately 1.9 million clones, with just under 95% occurring only once. Sequencing used naive CD8+ T cells from PBMCs. These receptors were obtained from a young man in good health. Some clones in this sample may be carry-over from other donors' samples. CDR3s include the opening cysteine and the closing phenylalanine or tryptophan. The D gene is left open where the match is weak. Size is omitted from some rows. Given values are once, few, many or a class for expanded clones.

j_gene	v_gene	abundance	d_gene	CDR3aa	CDR3nt
TRBJ2-5	TRBV6-5	.	.	CASSYSAGRQETQYF	TGTGCCAGCAGTTACTCGGCAGGCCGCCAAGAGACCCAGTACTTC
TRBJ2-6	TRBV5-1	.	.	CASSLAPGANVLTF	TGCGCCAGCAGCTTGGCCCCTGGGGCCAACGTCCTGACTTTC
TRBJ2-1	TRBV5-8	.	.	CASSFEGAARYNEQFF	TGTGCCAGCAGCTTTGAAGGGGCGGCCAGATACAATGAGCAGTTCTTC
TRBJ2-3	TRBV9	.	TRBD2	CASSVSGSRTDTQYF	TGTGCCAGCAGCGTTAGCGGGAGTAGGACAGATACGCAGTATTTT
TRBJ2-7	TRBV19	few	.	CASSNGQGGVYEQYF	TGTGCCAGTAGTAACGGACAGGGAGGGGTCTACGAGCAGTACTTC
TRBJ2-7	TRBV27	.	.	CASSSSGGGYEQYF	TGTGCCAGCAGTTCATCCGGGGGTGGGTACGAGCAGTACTTC
TRBJ2-1	TRBV18	.	TRBD2	CASSPRTSGIPNEQFF	TGTGCCAGCTCACCCCGGACTAGCGGGATACCCAATGAGCAGTTCTTC
TRBJ1-4	TRBV27	.	.	CASSLRATNEKLFF	TGTGCCAGCAGTTTGAGAGCAACTAATGAAAAACTGTTTTTT
TRBJ2-7	TRBV6-4	.	TRBD2	CASSEIAGTSYEQYF	TGTGCCAGCAGTGAAATAGCGGGAACCTCCTACGAGCAGTACTTC
TRBJ2-3	TRBV7-6	.	TRBD2	CASSLGLAGGTQYF	TGTGCCAGCAGCTTAGGACTAGCGGGAGGAACGCAGTATTTT
TRBJ1-3	TRBV4-1	.	TRBD1	CASSQGTSRTGGNTIYF	TGCGCCAGCAGCCAAGGTACATCGAGGACAGGGGGAAACACCATATATTTT
TRBJ2-3	TRBV7-9	.	TRBD2	CASNYGLAGGVGTDTQYF	TGTGCCAGCAACTACGGACTAGCGGGGGGGGTTGGCACAGATACGCAGTATTTT
TRBJ1-4	TRBV25-1	.	.	CASSDVGFGNEKLFF	TGTGCCAGCAGTGATGTCGGCTTCGGGAATGAAAAACTGTTTTTT
TRBJ2-1	TRBV6-6	.	TRBD1	CASSRGTVSYNEQFF	TGTGCCAGCAGCCGAGGGACAGTCTCCTACAATGAGCAGTTCTTC
TRBJ2-7	TRBV19	.	TRBD1	CASRGDRFNEQYF	TGTGCCAGTAGGGGGGACAGATTCAACGAGCAGTACTTC
TRBJ2-7	TRBV5-1	.	TRBD2	CASSLEGREFNYEQYF	TGCGCCAGCAGCTTAGAGGGGCGGGAGTTTAATTACGAGCAGTACTTC
TRBJ2-3	TRBV5-6	.	.	CASSFRFQGGPTDTQYF	TGTGCCAGCAGCTTCAGGTTCCAGGGAGGCCCCACAGATACGCAGTATTTT
TRBJ2-2	TRBV5-1	.	.	CASSPDGPRDTGELFF	TGCGCCAGCAGCCCCGATGGCCCACGGGACACCGGGGAGCTGTTTTTT
TRBJ2-3	TRBV9	.	TRBD2	CASSVLAGPDTQYF	TGTGCCAGCAGCGTACTAGCGGGACCAGATACGCAGTATTTT
TRBJ2-2	TRBV11-2	.	.	CASSSRDTTNTGELFF	TGTGCCAGCAGCTCCCGGGACACCACGAACACCGGGGAGCTGTTTTTT
TRBJ1-1	TRBV12-5	.	.	CASGLGPSEAFF	TGTGCTAGTGGTTTGGGCCCCTCTGAAGCTTTCTTT
TRBJ2-1	TRBV29-1	.	TRBD2	CSDAGLAGNEQFF	TGCAGCGACGCTGGACTAGCGGGGAATGAGCAGTTCTTC
TRBJ2-2	TRBV10-2	.	TRBD1	CASSESGGRGTGELFF	TGCGCCAGCAGTGAGTCGGGCGGCAGGGGGACCGGGGAGCTGTTTTTT
TRBJ2-1	TRBV28	.	.	CASSFAGTRGLNEQFF	TGTGCCAGCAGTTTCGCCGGGACCCGCGGTTTGAATGAGCAGTTCTTC